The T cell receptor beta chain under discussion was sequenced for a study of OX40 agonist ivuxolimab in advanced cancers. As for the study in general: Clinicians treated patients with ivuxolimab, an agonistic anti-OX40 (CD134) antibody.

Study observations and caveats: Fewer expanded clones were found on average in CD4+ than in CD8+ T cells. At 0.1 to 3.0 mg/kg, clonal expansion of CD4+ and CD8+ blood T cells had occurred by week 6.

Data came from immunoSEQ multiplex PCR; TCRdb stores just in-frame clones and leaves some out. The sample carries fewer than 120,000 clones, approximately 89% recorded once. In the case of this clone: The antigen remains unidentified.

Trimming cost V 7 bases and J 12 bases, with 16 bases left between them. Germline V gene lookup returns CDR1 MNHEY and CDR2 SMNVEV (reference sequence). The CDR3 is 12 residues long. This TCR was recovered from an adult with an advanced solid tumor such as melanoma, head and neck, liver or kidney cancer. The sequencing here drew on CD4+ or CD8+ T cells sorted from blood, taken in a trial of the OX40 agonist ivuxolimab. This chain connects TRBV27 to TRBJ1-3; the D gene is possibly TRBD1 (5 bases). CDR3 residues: CASTSLWGDIYF. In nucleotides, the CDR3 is TGTGCCAGCACCTCTCTCTGGGGGGACATATATTTT.